This T cell receptor beta chain comes out of a study of blood T cell repertoires in COVID-19. Trimming cost V 5 bases and J 1 base, with 8 bases left between them. The CDR3 loop spans 13 amino acids. The germline CDR1 and CDR2 sequences are SEHNR and FQNEAQ (reference sequence). Authors' processing steps: Estimates of nucleated cell counts were drawn from the amplification of reference gene primers. Data came from immunoSEQ multiplex PCR; TCRdb stores just in-frame clones and leaves some out. That table gives V, J and clone size, and the DNA gave D and trimming. Of fewer than 200,000 clones in the sample, about 79% were seen once. The cohort comprised adults aged about 18 to 100 years residing in approximately 22 US areas. Each participant's cohort was designated according to participant-reported clinical history. The recovered donors of Cohort 3 showed two negative PCRs, clearance, or symptom resolution.

The chain uses TRBV7-9 and TRBJ1-1; D might be TRBD1 (5 bases). Sequencing was carried out using PBMCs or T cells enriched from blood (not recorded which). The TCR comes from a man between 45 and 60 years old who had recovered from COVID-19. CDR3 sequence reads: CASSQGQNTEAFF. The CDR3 DNA reads TGTGCCAGCAGCCAAGGACAGAACACTGAAGCTTTCTTT.